The clone carrying this T cell receptor (beta chain) occurred once. The sample is drawn from a study of blood T cell repertoires in COVID-19. Across the study: PBMCs, B-cell-depleted T cells, or T cells provided the cDNA or gDNA that made up the material.

In the authors' methods: By means of reference gene primer amplification, nucleated cell counts were estimated. Some clones are missing from TCRdb's copy, which holds only in-frame ones; the method was immunoSEQ multiplex PCR. From that table come the V and J calls and clone size; the DNA was used to work out D and trimming. This sample has about 230,000 clones, with 70% to 90% found just once. CDR3 length equals 16 residues. Trimming took 5 bases from V and 6 from J; bases not matched to a gene: 6. Germline assignment: CDR1 MNHEY and CDR2 SVGEGT. This receptor was obtained from a man under 40 with COVID-19, enrolled during active disease. This chain uses TRBV6-2 or TRBV6-3 with TRBJ2-1; 14 nucleotides agree with TRBD2. The material sequenced was peripheral blood. The CDR3 region is CASSKAGTSGGNEQFF. The CDR3 DNA is TGTGCCAGCAGTAAGGCCGGGACTAGCGGGGGCAATGAGCAGTTCTTC.